Given below is one T cell receptor beta chain in context. Stem cell-like memory, regulatory, central memory and naive CD4+ cells were sorted via CD45RO/CCR7/CD25/CD127/CD95/CD27. The data derive from a study of beta chain features in type 1 diabetes. CDR3 length: 11 residues. From germline, CDR1 is SQVTM and CDR2 ANQGSEA. V lost 7 bases, J lost 1 base, and 7 bases lay in between. The isolated RNA, all of it, was reverse transcribed, so expressed TCRB transcripts were what got sequenced. Clones were sequenced by immunoSEQ multiplex PCR, and TCRdb holds only the in-frame ones, with some missing. Here the sample spans hundreds of thousands of clones, around 14% being singletons.

This rearrangement joins TRBV29-1 to TRBJ1-1, with D hard to call. The sequence came from a young man in good health. Sequencing was performed on naive CD4+ T cells from blood. As DNA, the CDR3 is TGCAGCGCCTCCGAGAACACTGAAGCTTTCTTT. Translating gives CSASENTEAFF.